These 17 T cell receptor beta chains share one sample of origin, sequenced in a study of blood T cells in healthy people across ages. The second PCR ran roughly 7 to 12 cycles with a sample-barcoded 5' primer and J-beta primers. Using its own MiXCR run on the 5' RACE reads, TCRdb lists one record per CDR3 protein. The sample contains hundreds of thousands of distinct CDR3 sequences, under 65% of which appear only once. The sample taken for sequencing was blood. The receptors were sampled from a woman over 75 in good health.

The rearrangement links TRBV20-1 to TRBJ1-4, with 9 bases matching TRBD1. The CDR3 is 13 amino acids. The germline V gene encodes CDR1 DFQATT and CDR2 SNEGSKA (reference sequence). Trimming cost V 4 bases and J 8 bases; bases outside gene matches: 5. This chain's CDR3 is CSAIAGTGEKLFF. The DNA of the CDR3 is TGCAGTGCTATAGCTGGGACAGGGGAAAAACTGTTTTTT.

The chain joins TRBV29-1 to TRBJ2-3; D is undetermined. With 3 bases removed from V and 4 bases from J, the gap between germline ends came to 14 bases. Germline CDR1 SQVTM, CDR2 ANQGSEA. The CDR3 loop spans 14 amino acids. This chain's CDR3 is CSVDGGLLADTQYF. The CDR3 region has the DNA TGCAGCGTTGACGGTGGGCTACTGGCAGATACGCAGTATTTT.

Turning to this clonotype: A single base separates this from a much larger clone, so it may be a read error. The chain uses TRBV29-1 and TRBJ2-5; 10 bases align to TRBD1. Judging by the DNA end, TRBJ2-7 fits better; the J call may be wrong. This CDR3 has 14 residues. CDR1 and CDR2 (germline): SQVTM, ANQGSEA. The CDR3 DNA sequence: TGCAGCGTGCTTGGGACAGGGGTCAACTACGAGCAGTACTTC. Amino acids: CSVLGTGVNYEQYF.

The rearrangement uses TRBV6-5 and TRBJ2-3; 13 bases fit TRBD2. The CDR3 contains 22 residues. Germline assignment: CDR1 MNHEY and CDR2 SVGAGI. J was trimmed by 0 bases and V by 0 bases; bases with no gene match: 15. CDR3 loop: CASSYSSERLAGGVSSTDTQYF. The CDR3 DNA is TGTGCCAGCAGTTACTCATCCGAAAGACTAGCGGGAGGAGTCTCTAGCACAGATACGCAGTATTTT.

The chain uses TRBV20-1 and TRBJ1-2; a weak D match, TRBD1 (5 bases). The CDR3 is 15 amino acids. The germline V gene encodes CDR1 DFQATT and CDR2 SNEGSKA (reference sequence). Trimming removed 3 bases from V and 2 bases from J, with 16 bases in between. CDR3: CSARSGRRSNYGYTF. The CDR3 nucleotides are TGCAGTGCTAGGTCGGGGCGGCGATCCAACTATGGCTACACCTTC.

In this sample, this clonotype turned up a few times. A much more abundant neighbour one base away suggests this may be a read error. The chain uses TRBV29-1 and TRBJ2-5, with TRBD1 matching 7 bases. Germline loops: CDR1 SQVTM, CDR2 ANQGSEA. The CDR3 is 14 amino acids. V was clipped by 6 bases and J by 11 bases; unmatched bases: 18. In DNA, the CDR3 is TGCAGCGTACGACAGGGAAGCAATTACAATGAGCAGTACTTC. Translating it yields CSVRQGSNYNEQYF. The complete variable domain, with remaining parts taken from reference TRBV29-1 and TRBJ2-5, reads SAVISQKPSRDICQRGTSLTIQCQVDSQVTMMFWYRQQPGQSLTLIATANQGSEATYESGFVIDKFPISRPNLTFSTLTVSNMSPEDSSIYLCSVRQGSNYNEQYFGPGTRLLVL.

This chain connects TRBV9 to TRBJ1-6; D unclear. The germline V gene encodes CDR1 SGDLS and CDR2 YYNGEE. V gave up 4 bases and J gave up 1 base, with 15 bases separating them. This CDR3 is built from 17 residues. The CDR3 is CASSHSAGRSYNSPLHF. In DNA form, the CDR3 reads TGTGCCAGCAGCCATAGTGCGGGAAGGTCCTATAATTCACCCCTCCACTTT. The full variable domain, in which reference TRBV9 and TRBJ1-6 provide the parts outside the CDR3, is DSGVTQTPKHLITATGQRVTLRCSPRSGDLSVYWYQQSLDQGLQFLIQYYNGEERAKGNILERFSAQQFPDLHSELNLSSLELGDSALYFCASSHSAGRSYNSPLHFGNGTRLTVT.

Concerning this clonotype itself: An end of the junction does not agree with germline; a read error may underlie this. The chain is built from TRBV7-2 and TRBJ2-1; 11 nucleotides align to TRBD2. Germline V gene data show CDR1 as SGHTA and CDR2 as FQGNSA. The CDR3 runs 17 residues. For the CDR3, the DNA is TGTGCCGGCAGCTCCAGACGACTAGCGGGGTCCTACAATGAGCAGTTCTTC. This sequence encodes CAGSSRRLAGSYNEQFF.

CDR3 loop: CASSFSMFTGASYEQYF. The CDR3 DNA follows: TGTGCCAGCAGTTTTTCCATGTTCACAGGGGCCTCCTACGAGCAGTACTTC. This rearrangement joins TRBV6-5 to TRBJ2-7, with 7 nucleotides matching TRBD1. After removal of 4 bases from V and 0 bases from J, the junction contained 12 bases not matched to a gene. The CDR3 extends over 17 amino acids. Germline CDR1 and CDR2: MNHEY and SVGAGI.

On this clonotype: One end of the junction fails to match germline, which may point to a read error. The chain employs TRBV7-9 and TRBJ2-3; perhaps TRBD2 as D (5 bases). From germline, CDR1 is SEHNR and CDR2 FQNEAQ (reference sequence). This CDR3 contains 15 residues. The CDR3 here is CAGSIGISSTDTQYF. The CDR3 DNA is TGTGCCGGCAGCATCGGGATAAGTAGCACAGATACGCAGTATTTT.

Concerning this clonotype: It may be a read error: a sequence one base away is much more abundant. This sequence joins TRBV7-2 and TRBJ2-7, with 9 bases aligning to TRBD2. The CDR3 runs to 16 residues. Germline V gives CDR1 SGHTA, CDR2 FQGNSA. V was clipped by 4 bases and J by 0 bases; unmatched bases: 7. The CDR3 is CASSWASGTSSYEQYF. The CDR3 coding sequence is TGTGCCAGCAGCTGGGCTAGCGGGACAAGCTCCTACGAGCAGTACTTC. Together with reference TRBV7-2 and TRBJ2-7, the CDR3 gives the full variable domain: GAGVSQSPSNKVTEKGKDVELRCDPISGHTALYWYRQSLGQGLEFLIYFQGNSAPDKSGLPSDRFSAERTGGSVSTLTIQRTQQEDSAVYLCASSWASGTSSYEQYFGPGTRLTVT.

This clonotype has just a few counts. The rearrangement uses TRBV19 and TRBJ2-1; TRBD1 aligns across 7 bases. J gave up 6 bases and V 6 bases, and 8 bases lay outside the gene matches. Germline V CDR1 and CDR2: LNHDA, SQIVND (reference sequence). This CDR3 has 14 amino acids. The CDR3 sequence: CASSYRGRGNEQFF. CDR3 bases: TGTGCCAGTAGCTACAGGGGCCGGGGCAATGAGCAGTTCTTC.

Of note for this clonotype: At one end the junction does not follow the germline gene, possibly because of a read error. The gene calls are TRBV5-1 and TRBJ2-7; 11 bases agree with TRBD2. Germline V gene lookup returns CDR1 SGHRS and CDR2 YFSETQ. This CDR3 contains 15 residues. The CDR3 nucleotides read TGCGTCAGCAGCTTCTCTAGCGGGAGGAGCTACGAGCAGTACTTC. Protein product: CVSSFSSGRSYEQYF.

J is TRBJ2-3 and V is TRBV12-3 or TRBV12-4; tentatively, D is TRBD2 (7 bases). The length of the CDR3 is 17 residues. Trimming removed 1 base from V and 8 bases from J, with 22 bases in between. CDR3 in DNA: TGTGCCAGCAGTTTAGGGGGGAGGGGGAATGTTCGTGTTACGCAGTATTTT. This codes for CASSLGGRGNVRVTQYF.

This rearrangement joins TRBV4-2 to TRBJ2-5; perhaps TRBD2 as D (6 bases). Germline lookup yields CDR1 LGHNA and CDR2 YNFKEQ. CDR3 size: 15 residues. Trimming removed 0 bases at V and 3 bases at J, with 11 bases between. CDR3 residues: CASSQEGGNEETQYF. DNA for the CDR3: TGTGCCAGCAGCCAAGAAGGCGGGAATGAAGAGACCCAGTACTTC.

There are many counts of this clonotype. J is TRBJ2-1 and V is TRBV20-1, with D tentatively TRBD2 (5 bases). The CDR3 loop spans 10 amino acids. Trimming shortened V by 8 bases and J by 7 bases, and 9 bases separated the two germline ends. Per germline, CDR1 DFQATT and CDR2 SNEGSKA (reference sequence). The CDR3 sequence is CSPSGNEQFF. DNA for the CDR3: TGCAGTCCCTCGGGGAATGAGCAGTTCTTC.

This clonotype has a single count. This may stem from a read error, because a much larger clone lies one nucleotide away. The chain recombines TRBV5-1 with TRBJ2-3; TRBD2 is a possible D gene (5 bases). This CDR3 spans 14 amino acids. The germline V gene encodes CDR1 SGHRS and CDR2 YFSETQ. Trimming stripped 4 bases from V and 4 bases from J, with 13 bases between. CDR3 loop: CASSQAESADTQYF. The CDR3 DNA is TGCGCCAGCAGCCAAGCGGAAAGCGCAGATACGCAGTATTTT.